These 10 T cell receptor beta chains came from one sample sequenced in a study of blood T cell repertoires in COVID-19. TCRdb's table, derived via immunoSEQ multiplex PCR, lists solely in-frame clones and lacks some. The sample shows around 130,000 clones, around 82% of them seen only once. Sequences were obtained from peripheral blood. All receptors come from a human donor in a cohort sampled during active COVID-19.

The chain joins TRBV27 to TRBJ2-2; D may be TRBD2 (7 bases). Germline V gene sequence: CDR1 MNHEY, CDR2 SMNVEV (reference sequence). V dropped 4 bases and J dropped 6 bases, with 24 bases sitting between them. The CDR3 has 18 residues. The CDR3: CASSSPGLGGASPGELFF. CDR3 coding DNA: TGTGCCAGCAGTTCCCCGGGTCTTGGGGGGGCGAGCCCCGGGGAGCTGTTTTTT.

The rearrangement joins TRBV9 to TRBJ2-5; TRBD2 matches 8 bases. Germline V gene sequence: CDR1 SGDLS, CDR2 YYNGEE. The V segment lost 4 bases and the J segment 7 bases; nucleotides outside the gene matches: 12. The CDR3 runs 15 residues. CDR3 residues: CASSPVERGYWTQYF. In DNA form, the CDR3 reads TGTGCCAGCAGCCCAGTGGAGCGGGGGTATTGGACCCAGTACTTC.

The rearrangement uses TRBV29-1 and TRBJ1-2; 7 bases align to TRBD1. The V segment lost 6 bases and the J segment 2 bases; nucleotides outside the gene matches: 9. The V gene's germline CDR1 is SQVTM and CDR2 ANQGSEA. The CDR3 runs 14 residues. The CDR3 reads CSVPAPQGNYGYTF. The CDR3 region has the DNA TGCAGCGTCCCCGCCCCACAGGGGAACTATGGCTACACCTTC.

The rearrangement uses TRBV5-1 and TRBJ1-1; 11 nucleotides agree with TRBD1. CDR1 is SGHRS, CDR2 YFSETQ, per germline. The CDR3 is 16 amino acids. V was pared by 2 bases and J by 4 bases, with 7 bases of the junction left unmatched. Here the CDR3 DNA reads TGCGCCAGCAGCTTAGGGACAGGGGGTGGAGGCACTGAAGCTTTCTTT. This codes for CASSLGTGGGGTEAFF.

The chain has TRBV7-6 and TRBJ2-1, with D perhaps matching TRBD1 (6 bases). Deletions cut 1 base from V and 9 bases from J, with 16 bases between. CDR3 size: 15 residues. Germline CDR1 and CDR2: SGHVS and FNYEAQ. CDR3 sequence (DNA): TGTGCCAGCAGCTTAGAGGGCAGGGGAAAGGGTGAGCAGTTCTTC. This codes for CASSLEGRGKGEQFF.

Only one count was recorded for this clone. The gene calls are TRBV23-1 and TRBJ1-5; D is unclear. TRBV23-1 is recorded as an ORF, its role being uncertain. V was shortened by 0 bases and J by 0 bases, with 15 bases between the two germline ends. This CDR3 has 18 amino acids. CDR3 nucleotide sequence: TGCGCCAGCAGTCAATCGGGCCCTCGCGCCTATAGCAATCAGCCCCAGCATTTT. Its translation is CASSQSGPRAYSNQPQHF.

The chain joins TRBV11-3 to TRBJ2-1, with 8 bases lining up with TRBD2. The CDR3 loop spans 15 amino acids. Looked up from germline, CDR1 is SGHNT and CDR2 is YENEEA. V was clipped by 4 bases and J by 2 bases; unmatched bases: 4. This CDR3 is CASSSIAGPYNEQFF. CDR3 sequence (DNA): TGTGCCAGCAGCTCAATAGCGGGGCCCTACAATGAGCAGTTCTTC.

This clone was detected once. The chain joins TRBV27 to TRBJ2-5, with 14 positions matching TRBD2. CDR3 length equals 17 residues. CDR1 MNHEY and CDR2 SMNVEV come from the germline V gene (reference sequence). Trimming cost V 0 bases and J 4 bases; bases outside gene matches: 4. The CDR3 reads CASSLSGLAGGLETQYF. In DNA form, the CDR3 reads TGTGCCAGCAGTTTATCAGGACTAGCGGGGGGTCTAGAGACCCAGTACTTC.

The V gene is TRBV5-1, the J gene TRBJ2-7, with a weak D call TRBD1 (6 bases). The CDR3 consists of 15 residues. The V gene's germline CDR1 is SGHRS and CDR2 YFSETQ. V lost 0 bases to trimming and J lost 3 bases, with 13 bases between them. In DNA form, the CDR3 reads TGCGCCAGCAGCTTGGCCACAGGGACACTCTACGAGCAGTACTTC. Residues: CASSLATGTLYEQYF.

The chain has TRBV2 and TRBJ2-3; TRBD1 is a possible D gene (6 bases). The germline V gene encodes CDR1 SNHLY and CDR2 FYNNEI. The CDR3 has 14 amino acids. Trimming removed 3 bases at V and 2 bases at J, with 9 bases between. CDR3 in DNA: TGTGCCAGCAGTGAGCAGGGGAACACAGATACGCAGTATTTT. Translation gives CASSEQGNTDTQYF.